The count of the clone carrying this TCR beta chain is one. Measured with immunoSEQ multiplex PCR; TCRdb has only the in-frame clones, and not every one. The sample contains 250,000 or so clones, less than 75% of which appear only once. V was clipped by 2 bases and J by 5 bases; unmatched bases: 8. Germline V lookup: CDR1 MNHEY, CDR2 SVGAGI. The CDR3 runs 15 residues. The sample is drawn from a study of cytotoxic CD8 clonotypes in ibrutinib-treated CLL. The rearrangement uses TRBV6-5 and TRBJ1-1; 7 nucleotides align to TRBD1. This TCR came from a human donor with chronic lymphocytic leukemia. This material consisted of PBMCs, taken after 24 months of ibrutinib treatment. DNA of the CDR3: TGTGCCAGCAGTTACGTAAGGGGGCTAGGGACTGAAGCTTTCTTT. Protein sequence: CASSYVRGLGTEAFF.